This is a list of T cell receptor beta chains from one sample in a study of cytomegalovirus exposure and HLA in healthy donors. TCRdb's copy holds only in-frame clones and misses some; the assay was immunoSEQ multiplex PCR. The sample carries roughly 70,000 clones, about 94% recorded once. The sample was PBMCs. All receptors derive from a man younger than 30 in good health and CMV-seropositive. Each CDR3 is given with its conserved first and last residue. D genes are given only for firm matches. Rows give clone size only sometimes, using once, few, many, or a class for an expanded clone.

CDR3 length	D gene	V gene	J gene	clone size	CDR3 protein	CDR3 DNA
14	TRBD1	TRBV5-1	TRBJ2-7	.	CASSGQGRVDEQYF	TGCGCCAGCAGCGGACAGGGAAGAGTCGACGAGCAGTACTTC
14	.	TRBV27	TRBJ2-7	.	CASSPGTRGYEQYF	TGTGCCAGCAGTCCCGGGACAAGGGGCTACGAGCAGTACTTC
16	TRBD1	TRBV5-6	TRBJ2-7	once	CASRLGQGAFSYEQYF	TGTGCCAGCAGGTTGGGACAGGGGGCTTTCTCCTACGAGCAGTACTTC
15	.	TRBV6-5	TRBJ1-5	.	CASWFGGGGNQPQHF	TGTGCCAGCTGGTTTGGCGGGGGTGGGAATCAGCCCCAGCATTTT
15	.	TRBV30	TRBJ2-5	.	CAWSTGTHTGETQYF	TGTGCCTGGAGTACCGGGACACACACGGGAGAGACCCAGTACTTC
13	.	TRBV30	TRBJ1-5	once	CAWSVGGNQPQHF	TGTGCCTGGAGTGTAGGGGGAAATCAGCCCCAGCATTTT
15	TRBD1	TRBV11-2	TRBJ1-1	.	CASRTTGTGDTEAFF	TGTGCCAGCAGAACGACCGGGACAGGGGACACTGAAGCTTTCTTT
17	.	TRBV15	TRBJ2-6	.	CATSPGRGGPGANVLTF	TGTGCCACCAGTCCTGGGAGGGGGGGCCCTGGGGCCAACGTCCTGACTTTC
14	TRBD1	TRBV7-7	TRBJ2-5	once	CASSPGGNQETQYF	TGTGCTAGCAGTCCAGGGGGAAACCAAGAGACCCAGTACTTC
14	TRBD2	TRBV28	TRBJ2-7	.	CASLTSGRISEQYF	TGTGCCAGCTTGACTAGCGGGAGAATATCCGAGCAGTACTTC
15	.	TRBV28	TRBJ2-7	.	CASWGEGETLYEQYF	TGTGCCAGCTGGGGGGAGGGGGAGACTCTCTACGAGCAGTACTTC
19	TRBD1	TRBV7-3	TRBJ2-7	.	CASSSSKETGGTQWYEQYF	TGTGCCAGCAGCTCCAGTAAGGAAACAGGGGGTACCCAATGGTACGAGCAGTACTTC
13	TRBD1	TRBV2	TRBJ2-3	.	CASISGTVDTQYF	TGTGCCAGCATCTCCGGGACAGTGGATACGCAGTATTTT
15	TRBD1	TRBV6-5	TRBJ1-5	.	CASSYDRAGNQPQHF	TGTGCCAGCAGTTACGACAGGGCGGGTAATCAGCCCCAGCATTTT
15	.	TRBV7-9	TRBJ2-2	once	CASSLRVVNTGELFF	TGTGCCAGCAGCTTGAGGGTAGTGAACACCGGGGAGCTGTTTTTT
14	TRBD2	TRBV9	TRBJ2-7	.	CASSPIAGGYEQYF	TGTGCCAGCAGCCCCATAGCGGGAGGTTACGAGCAGTACTTC
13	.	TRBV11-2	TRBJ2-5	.	CASSLGDQETQYF	TGTGCCAGCAGCTTAGGAGACCAAGAGACCCAGTACTTC
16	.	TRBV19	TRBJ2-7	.	CASSIASWSGSHEQYF	TGTGCCAGTAGTATAGCCTCTTGGTCAGGGTCCCACGAGCAGTACTTC
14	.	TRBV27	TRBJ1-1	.	CASSLSAGGTEAFF	TGTGCCAGCAGTTTATCGGCGGGGGGCACTGAAGCTTTCTTT
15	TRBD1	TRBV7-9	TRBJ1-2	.	CASSPGTGINYGYTF	TGTGCCAGCAGCCCTGGGACAGGAATTAACTATGGCTACACCTTC
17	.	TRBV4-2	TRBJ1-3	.	CASSQDIRAGRGNTIYF	TGTGCCAGCAGCCAAGATATTAGGGCAGGGCGAGGAAACACCATATATTTT
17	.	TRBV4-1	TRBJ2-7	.	CASSRLQGRESRYEQYF	TGCGCCAGCAGCCGTCTCCAGGGGAGGGAGTCTCGGTACGAGCAGTACTTC
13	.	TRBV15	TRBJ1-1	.	CATSRGDPQGAFF	TGTGCCACCAGCAGAGGAGACCCCCAGGGTGCTTTCTTT
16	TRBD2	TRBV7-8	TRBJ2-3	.	CASSLDRLAGTDTQYF	TGTGCCAGCAGCTTAGACCGACTAGCGGGAACAGATACGCAGTATTTT
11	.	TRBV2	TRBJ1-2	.	CASQGSYGYTF	TGTGCCAGCCAGGGTTCCTATGGCTACACCTTC
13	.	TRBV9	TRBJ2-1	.	CASSVDPDNEQFF	TGTGCCAGCAGCGTAGATCCCGACAATGAGCAGTTCTTC
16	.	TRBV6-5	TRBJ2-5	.	CASSYSNRVAQETQYF	TGTGCCAGCAGTTACTCGAACAGGGTGGCCCAAGAGACCCAGTACTTC
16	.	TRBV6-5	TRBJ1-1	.	CASSYSSVDMNTEAFF	TGTGCCAGCAGTTACTCCTCAGTAGACATGAACACTGAAGCTTTCTTT
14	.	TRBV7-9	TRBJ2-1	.	CASSTTGWHNEQFF	TGTGCCAGCAGCACCACAGGTTGGCACAATGAGCAGTTCTTC